Following are 27 T cell receptor beta chains from one sample sequenced in a study of identical twins. TCRdb re-called the 5' RACE reads through MiXCR, storing one row per CDR3 protein. The sample shows about 470,000 distinct CDR3 sequences, 20% to 25% of them seen only once. The same data also contributed to another study, on T cells expressing NK-cell markers.

Input material: CD4+ T cells sorted from blood. The receptors originated from a woman between 18 and 29 years old in good health.

This clonotype was counted ten times or more. The J gene is TRBJ1-1, the V gene TRBV6-5; D is unclear. The CDR3 extends over 12 amino acids. Trimming cost V 6 bases and J 8 bases, with 13 bases left between them. Germline values: CDR1 MNHEY, CDR2 SVGAGI. CDR3 in DNA: TGTGCCAGCAGCTCCCAGTTCCACGAAGCTTTCTTT. Translated: CASSSQFHEAFF.

This chain connects TRBV2 to TRBJ2-5, with a weak D call TRBD1 (6 bases). V lost 3 bases and J lost 5, with 10 bases in between. Germline CDR1 and CDR2: SNHLY and FYNNEI. This CDR3 has 13 amino acids. CDR3 DNA: TGTGCCAGCAGTGATGGGGGCGGGGAGACCCAGTACTTC. This encodes CASSDGGGETQYF.

This chain connects TRBV6-1 to TRBJ2-5; maybe TRBD2 (5 bases). V lost 2 bases to trimming and J lost 5 bases, with 12 bases between them. Germline CDR1 and CDR2: MNHNS and SASEGT. The CDR3 consists of 14 residues. The CDR3 sequence: CASSEYGKWETQYF. The CDR3 DNA sequence: TGTGCCAGCAGTGAATACGGGAAATGGGAGACCCAGTACTTC.

The chain has TRBV20-1 and TRBJ1-2; D call uncertain. Per the germline V gene, CDR1 is DFQATT and CDR2 is SNEGSKA (reference sequence). The CDR3 length is 13 residues. Trimming took off 3 bases at V and 8 bases at J, with 16 bases between the two ends. In DNA, the CDR3 is TGCAGTGCTAGTACCCAAATTTTGAGGGGCTACACCTTC. Protein sequence: CSASTQILRGYTF.

This clonotype showed up just a few times. The chain uses TRBV7-2 and TRBJ2-3; no definite D call. The germline V and J ends were trimmed by 2 bases and 14 bases, with 14 bases remaining between them. This CDR3 region has 12 residues. Germline V CDR1 and CDR2: SGHTA, FQGNSA. CDR3 loop: CASSLYLSPRYF. In DNA form, the CDR3 reads TGTGCCAGCAGCTTATATTTATCTCCGCGGTATTTT.

Worth noting for this clonotype: One end of the junction fails to match germline, which may point to a read error. The rearrangement links TRBV5-8 to TRBJ2-3; D call uncertain. The CDR3 length is 16 residues. CDR1 SGHTS and CDR2 YDEGEE come from the germline V gene. The CDR3 DNA follows: TGTGCCATCAGCCCCAGGCTCCCCTACGGCACAGATACGCAGTATTTT. Encoded protein: CAISPRLPYGTDTQYF. Drawing the rest from reference TRBV5-8 and TRBJ2-3, the complete variable domain is EAGVTQSPTHLIKTRGQQATLRCSPISGHTSVYWYQQALGLGLQFLLWYDEGEERNRGNFPPRFSGRQFPNYSSELNVNALELEDSALYLCAISPRLPYGTDTQYFGPGTRLTVL.

This chain uses TRBV5-1 with TRBJ2-3, with D possibly TRBD1 on 6 matching bases. The germline V gene encodes CDR1 SGHRS and CDR2 YFSETQ. This CDR3 spans 16 amino acids. V gave up 0 bases and J gave up 3 bases, with 14 bases separating them. As DNA, the CDR3 is TGCGCCAGCAGCTTGGGGCCAGGGGCCTGGACAGATACGCAGTATTTT. Translating gives CASSLGPGAWTDTQYF.

The chain recombines TRBV11-2 with TRBJ2-2; 9 bases fit TRBD1. Germline CDR1 and CDR2: SGHAT and FQNNGV. J was trimmed by 3 bases and V by 5 bases; bases with no gene match: 7. The CDR3 length is 16 residues. CDR3 loop: CASSPRTGAYTGELFF. The CDR3 DNA reads as TGTGCCAGCAGCCCTAGGACAGGGGCGTACACCGGGGAGCTGTTTTTT.

This clonotype was observed once. The chain uses TRBV3-1 and TRBJ2-3, with 7 bases identical to TRBD2. Germline V gene data show CDR1 as LGHDT and CDR2 as YNNKEL (reference sequence). The CDR3 loop spans 13 amino acids. V was pared by 3 bases and J by 10 bases, with 7 bases of the junction left unmatched. CDR3 DNA sequence: TGTGCCAGCAGCCAGGAAGGGAGCGGGGCGCAGTATTTT. It encodes CASSQEGSGAQYF.

The rearrangement links TRBV7-3 to TRBJ2-1, with 13 positions matching TRBD2. V shed 2 bases, J shed 0 bases, and the junction held 7 bases outside the gene matches. There are 19 residues in the CDR3. Germline V gives CDR1 SGHTA, CDR2 FQGTGA. CDR3 loop: CASSLGTTSGGSSYNEQFF. The CDR3 DNA reads TGTGCCAGCAGCTTAGGGACGACTAGCGGGGGGTCCTCCTACAATGAGCAGTTCTTC.

In this sample, this clonotype turned up a few times. The chain recombines TRBV20-1 with TRBJ2-5; 8 bases are shared with TRBD2. The V and J ends lost 2 bases and 4 bases, in that order; junction bases with no gene match: 12. From germline, CDR1 is DFQATT and CDR2 SNEGSKA (reference sequence). The CDR3 loop spans 16 amino acids. The CDR3 is CSARRHPGGLGETQYF. CDR3 DNA sequence: TGCAGTGCTAGACGGCACCCGGGGGGACTAGGAGAGACCCAGTACTTC.

The rearrangement joins TRBV14 to TRBJ2-1; TRBD2 matches at 10 bases. V was clipped by 4 bases and J by 6 bases; unmatched bases: 6. Germline CDR1 reads SGHDN; CDR2 reads FVKESK. This CDR3 has 15 residues. CDR3 nucleotides: TGTGCCAGCAGCCGCGCTAGCGGGAGATTCAATGAGCAGTTCTTC. Its protein product is CASSRASGRFNEQFF.

The chain uses TRBV7-3 and TRBJ2-1, with 9 bases fitting TRBD2. The germline V gene encodes CDR1 SGHTA and CDR2 FQGTGA. This CDR3 region has 16 residues. The trim removed 10 bases at V and 1 base at J, leaving 11 bases unmatched. CDR3 nucleotide sequence: TGTGCCAACCCATCGTTCCTAGCGGGGTCCTACAATGAGCAGTTCTTC. It encodes CANPSFLAGSYNEQFF.

J is TRBJ2-2 and V is TRBV12-3 or TRBV12-4, with D maybe TRBD1 (7 bases). V was clipped by 5 bases and J by 4 bases, with 29 bases between them. This CDR3 has 20 residues. The CDR3: CASSHLGRQGGLLGTGELFF. The CDR3 bases are TGTGCCAGCAGTCACTTGGGGCGCCAGGGGGGACTTCTTGGCACCGGGGAGCTGTTTTTT.

This clonotype was detected a few times. The chain carries TRBV12-3 or TRBV12-4 and TRBJ2-2; 7 bases map to TRBD1. This CDR3 has 14 amino acids. V trimming: 6 bases; J trimming: 7 bases; junction bases outside the gene matches: 8. The CDR3: CASRNTGVGGELFF. The CDR3, as DNA: TGTGCCAGCAGAAATACAGGGGTTGGCGGGGAGCTGTTTTTT.

V and J are TRBV12-5 and TRBJ1-1; D not resolved. Trimming pared 9 bases from V and 0 bases from J, leaving 11 bases between. This CDR3 is built from 13 residues. Germline CDR1 reads LGHNT; CDR2 reads FRNRAP. In DNA, the CDR3 is TGTGCTAGCGCTACCATCCTGAACACTGAAGCTTTCTTT. Protein: CASATILNTEAFF.

The chain joins TRBV6-1 to TRBJ2-7; TRBD1 might be the D (5 bases). V lost 1 base, J lost 4 bases, and 11 bases lay in between. The CDR3 has 14 residues. CDR1 is MNHNS, CDR2 SASEGT, per germline. The CDR3 bases are TGTGCCAGCAGTGAAGATGGCAGGGATTACGAGCAGTACTTC. Protein product: CASSEDGRDYEQYF.

The chain joins TRBV20-1 to TRBJ2-3, with 7 bases lining up with TRBD1. The CDR3 covers 14 residues. V was clipped by 5 bases and J by 5 bases; unmatched bases: 10. Germline V gene lookup returns CDR1 DFQATT and CDR2 SNEGSKA (reference sequence). CDR3 region: CSAYLPYRGDTQYF. The CDR3 DNA reads TGCAGTGCTTACCTCCCCTACAGGGGAGATACGCAGTATTTT.

The chain joins TRBV29-1 to TRBJ2-1, with D hard to call. From germline, CDR1 is SQVTM and CDR2 ANQGSEA. The CDR3 is 14 residues long. The germline V and J ends were trimmed by 1 base and 3 bases, with 10 bases remaining between them. For the CDR3, the DNA is TGCAGCGTTGAAGGTCACCCCGACTACAATGAGCAGTTCTTC. Amino acid sequence: CSVEGHPDYNEQFF.

The rearrangement links TRBV24-1 to TRBJ2-3; 7 nucleotides agree with TRBD2. This CDR3 contains 15 residues. J was trimmed by 2 bases and V by 5 bases; bases with no gene match: 6. Germline assignment: CDR1 KGHDR and CDR2 SFDVKD. This CDR3 reads CATSGGGRATDTQYF. The CDR3 nucleotides read TGTGCCACCAGTGGAGGAGGGAGGGCCACAGATACGCAGTATTTT.

This clonotype was seen ten or more times. This chain connects TRBV19 to TRBJ1-5; D is undetermined. Germline loops: CDR1 LNHDA, CDR2 SQIVND (reference sequence). CDR3 length: 16 residues. Trimming shortened V by 4 bases and J by 2 bases, and 15 bases separated the two germline ends. The CDR3 nucleotides read TGTGCCAGTAGTACCACGAAAGGCCGACGCAATCAGCCCCAGCATTTT. It yields the protein CASSTTKGRRNQPQHF.

The CDR3 DNA sequence: TGTGCCAGTAGTATTTCGCGGGAGACCCAGTACTTC. This sequence encodes CASSISRETQYF. The rearrangement links TRBV19 to TRBJ2-5, with D uncertain. The V gene's germline CDR1 is LNHDA and CDR2 SQIVND (reference sequence). The CDR3 contains 12 residues. Trimming stripped 3 bases from V and 5 bases from J, with 7 bases between.

The chain couples TRBV27 to TRBJ2-2, with D perhaps matching TRBD2 (5 bases). With 2 bases removed from V and 2 bases from J, the gap between germline ends came to 9 bases. This CDR3 spans 15 amino acids. Germline CDR1 MNHEY, CDR2 SMNVEV (reference sequence). CDR3 sequence (DNA): TGTGCCAGCAGTTTAAGAGGGATTAACACCGGGGAGCTGTTTTTT. Translation gives CASSLRGINTGELFF.

This clonotype was observed a handful of times. This rearrangement joins TRBV10-3 to TRBJ2-3; weak D call: TRBD2 (7 bases). Germline lookup yields CDR1 ENHRY and CDR2 SYGVKD. V was pared by 6 bases and J by 3 bases, with 16 bases between. CDR3 length: 15 residues. As DNA, the CDR3 is TGTGCCATCAGGAGCCGGGGGGCAAATACAGATACGCAGTATTTT. It codes for CAIRSRGANTDTQYF.

This clonotype was picked up a small number of times. This sequence joins TRBV9 and TRBJ1-6; D perhaps matches TRBD1 (6 bases). The CDR3 consists of 16 residues. Trimming shortened V by 0 bases and J by 8 bases, and 15 bases separated the two germline ends. CDR1 is SGDLS and CDR2 is YYNGEE in the germline V gene. CDR3 sequence reads: CASSVGLAGEDSPLHF. The CDR3 DNA reads TGTGCCAGCAGCGTAGGACTGGCAGGGGAGGATTCACCCCTCCACTTT.

V usage is TRBV2 and J usage is TRBJ2-7; 11 bases are shared with TRBD1. The germline V gene encodes CDR1 SNHLY and CDR2 FYNNEI. J lost 4 bases, V lost 8 bases, and 7 bases had no gene match. This CDR3 is 14 amino acids long. In nucleotides, the CDR3 is TGTGCCAGCGGCCTGGACAGGGGGCCGTACGAGCAGTACTTC. Translated: CASGLDRGPYEQYF.

This clonotype has more than one count but fewer than ten. The V gene is TRBV2, the J gene TRBJ2-3; TRBD1 might be the D (5 bases). Germline loops: CDR1 SNHLY, CDR2 FYNNEI. The V end lost 8 bases, the J end lost 4 bases, and 13 bases lay between the germline ends. The CDR3 totals 13 residues. The CDR3 bases are TGTGCCAGCGAATCGGACACCCCAGATACGCAGTATTTT. Its protein is CASESDTPDTQYF.